Following are 25 T cell receptor beta chains from one sample sequenced in a study of technical replicates of blood from several donors (dated by TCRdb to 2016 to 2017). Libraries were built with the immunoSEQ multiplex PCR assay. The table comes from immuneACCESS by way of TCRdb, which keeps in-frame sequences with V and J called. Part of the clones is missing from these tables; in studies checked, under half for an unresolved V gene and the rest for unknown reasons. For this sample the table gives more than 50,000 clones, of which around nine tenths were detected only once. About 5.5% of the sample belongs to the ten largest clones. Sequenced: PBMCs. These receptors were obtained from a human donor in good health. Some clones in this sample may be carry-over from other donors' samples.

The chain employs TRBV4-1 and TRBJ2-7, with D perhaps TRBD2 (6 bases). The V end lost 4 bases, the J end lost 2 bases, and 12 bases lay between the germline ends. From germline, CDR1 is MGHRA and CDR2 YSYEKL. The CDR3 has 14 amino acids. The DNA of the CDR3 is TGCGCCAGCAGCCCGCTGGGGGGTACCTACGAGCAGTACTTC. Translating gives CASSPLGGTYEQYF.

This clone was detected once. V gene TRBV19 combines with J gene TRBJ2-2, with D uncertain. Germline CDR1 is LNHDA and CDR2 is SQIVND (reference sequence). Trimming stripped 7 bases from V and 4 bases from J, with 4 bases between. This CDR3 region has 11 residues. CDR3 loop: CASTFTGELFF. As DNA, the CDR3 is TGTGCCAGTACCTTCACCGGGGAGCTGTTTTTT.

The V call is TRBV12-5, the J call TRBJ2-7; D possibly corresponds to TRBD1 (5 bases). V lost 6 bases and J 0 bases, leaving 12 bases between the germline ends. The CDR3 extends over 14 amino acids. Germline-derived CDR1 and CDR2 are LGHNT and FRNRAP. CDR3 DNA: TGTGCTAGTGGACACAGGATAAGCTCCTACGAGCAGTACTTC. Protein product: CASGHRISSYEQYF.

The V gene is TRBV11-2, the J gene TRBJ2-7; 7 bases agree with TRBD1. The length of the CDR3 is 13 residues. V lost 6 bases and J lost 3; bases outside the gene matches: 5. Per germline, CDR1 SGHAT and CDR2 FQNNGV. For the CDR3, the DNA is TGTGCCAGCAGTCTTGACAGGGACTACGAGCAGTACTTC. It specifies CASSLDRDYEQYF.

The J gene is TRBJ2-1, the V gene TRBV5-1; 9 positions agree with TRBD2. Germline V gene sequence: CDR1 SGHRS, CDR2 YFSETQ. This CDR3 is built from 15 residues. V shed 4 bases and J 9 bases; nucleotides not matched to a gene: 11. In DNA, the CDR3 is TGCGCCAGCAGCCTACTAGCGGGCAAAGGCGGTGAGCAGTTCTTC. Translated: CASSLLAGKGGEQFF.

This sequence joins TRBV11-2 and TRBJ2-7; D not certain. The CDR3 totals 11 residues. Germline CDR1 is SGHAT and CDR2 is FQNNGV. V gave up 3 bases and J gave up 6 bases, with 6 bases separating them. The CDR3 DNA sequence: TGTGCCAGCAGCTTGGCGGCCGAGCAGTACTTC. The encoded protein is CASSLAAEQYF.

This clone has just a few counts. The chain joins TRBV25-1 to TRBJ1-1; tentatively, D is TRBD1 (6 bases). This CDR3 spans 14 amino acids. Germline CDR1 reads MGHDK; CDR2 reads SYGVNS. Trimming took 4 bases from V and 0 from J, leaving 9 bases between them. In DNA, the CDR3 is TGTGCCAGCAGTGCGGACAGTCTGAACACTGAAGCTTTCTTT. Amino acid sequence: CASSADSLNTEAFF.

This chain connects TRBV7-9 to TRBJ1-2; TRBD1 is a possible D gene (6 bases). CDR1 and CDR2 from the germline V gene are SEHNR and FQNEAQ (reference sequence). The CDR3 length is 13 residues. Trimming stripped 3 bases from V and 2 bases from J, with 7 bases between. In DNA, the CDR3 is TGTGCCAGCAGCTTCGACAGGAACTATGGCTACACCTTC. As protein: CASSFDRNYGYTF. Complete variable domain (other parts from reference TRBV7-9 and TRBJ1-2): DTGVSQNPRHKITKRGQNVTFRCDPISEHNRLYWYRQTLGQGPEFLTYFQNEAQLEKSRLLSDRFSAERPKGSFSTLEIQRTEQGDSAMYLCASSFDRNYGYTFGSGTRLTVV.

This clone was observed once. The chain employs TRBV4-3 and TRBJ1-2; TRBD1 agrees at 8 bases. The J segment lost 5 bases and the V segment lost 0 bases, leaving 14 bases of the junction unmatched. This CDR3 spans 18 amino acids. Germline V CDR1 and CDR2: LGHNA, YSLEER. CDR3 residues: CASSQDTPRQGQWYGYTF. For the CDR3, the DNA is TGCGCCAGCAGCCAAGATACCCCCCGACAGGGGCAGTGGTATGGCTACACCTTC.

J is TRBJ2-3 and V is TRBV19, with 10 bases aligning to TRBD2. This CDR3 spans 17 amino acids. Looked up from germline, CDR1 is LNHDA and CDR2 is SQIVND (reference sequence). With V trimmed by 7 bases and J by 0 bases, 10 bases remained unmatched. The CDR3 DNA is TGTGCCAGTAAGAAGCGGGGGGGCCGCGGTAGCACAGATACGCAGTATTTT. Residues: CASKKRGGRGSTDTQYF.

This rearrangement joins TRBV2 to TRBJ2-7, with 13 positions matching TRBD2. Per the germline V gene, CDR1 is SNHLY and CDR2 is FYNNEI. The CDR3 is made up of 11 amino acids. V shed 6 bases and J 12 bases; nucleotides not matched to a gene: 2. The CDR3 DNA reads as TGTGCCAGCAGGGGACTAGCGGGATGGTACTTC. It yields the protein CASRGLAGWYF.

V usage is TRBV11-2 and J usage is TRBJ2-2; 7 bases are shared with TRBD2. Germline loops: CDR1 SGHAT, CDR2 FQNNGV. The ends lost 8 bases at V and 5 bases at J; junction bases unmatched: 14. The CDR3 totals 16 residues. Here the CDR3 reads CASRGGMGLITGELFF. The CDR3 region has the DNA TGTGCCAGCCGGGGCGGGATGGGACTAATAACCGGGGAGCTGTTTTTT.

This clone was detected a few times. The genes are TRBV7-9 and TRBJ1-1, with TRBD1 matching over 10 bases. V lost 5 bases to trimming and J lost 0 bases; unmatched junction nucleotides: 3. CDR3 length equals 15 residues. Germline lookup yields CDR1 SEHNR and CDR2 FQNEAQ (reference sequence). CDR3 residues: CASSIGTGVNTEAFF. The CDR3 bases are TGTGCCAGCAGCATAGGGACAGGGGTGAACACTGAAGCTTTCTTT.

The chain is built from TRBV4-2 and TRBJ2-7, with 14 bases aligning to TRBD2. The germline gives CDR1 LGHNA, CDR2 YNFKEQ. The CDR3 covers 14 residues. Trimming took 1 base from V and 10 from J; bases not matched to a gene: 3. The CDR3 DNA reads as TGTGCCAGCAGCCAAGGGGGACTAGCGGGGGCCCAGTACTTC. Translation: CASSQGGLAGAQYF.

The genes are TRBV4-3 and TRBJ2-1; a possible D gene is TRBD2 (6 bases). Germline lookup yields CDR1 LGHNA and CDR2 YSLEER. V lost 0 bases, J lost 1 base, and 10 bases lay in between. This CDR3 region has 16 residues. DNA for the CDR3: TGCGCCAGCAGCCAAGATCTGGGGGGATCCTACAATGAGCAGTTCTTC. Its translation is CASSQDLGGSYNEQFF.

V usage is TRBV18 and J usage is TRBJ2-1; D is unresolved. Germline V CDR1 and CDR2: KGHSH, LQKENI. Between the trimmed V and J ends, which lost 5 bases and 5 bases, there was a span of 10 bases. The CDR3 spans 13 residues. The CDR3 region has the DNA TGTGCCAGCTCATCGCGGTCAGACAATGAGCAGTTCTTC. Its protein product is CASSSRSDNEQFF.

The J gene is TRBJ2-7, the V gene TRBV30; 7 positions agree with TRBD2. Germline CDR1 reads GTSNPN; CDR2 reads SVGIG (reference sequence). This CDR3 contains 15 residues. V lost 1 base to trimming and J lost 4 bases; unmatched junction nucleotides: 10. The CDR3 region is CAWSAPWREIYEQYF. The CDR3 DNA reads as TGTGCCTGGAGTGCCCCATGGCGGGAGATTTACGAGCAGTACTTC.

This clone was found a few times. The genes are TRBV5-1 and TRBJ2-7; 8 bases are shared with TRBD1. After removal of 4 bases from V and 6 bases from J, the junction contained 12 bases not matched to a gene. CDR3 length: 15 residues. CDR1 is SGHRS and CDR2 is YFSETQ in the germline V gene. For the CDR3, the DNA is TGCGCCAGCAGCAGTTCGACAGGGGCATACGCCGAGCAGTACTTC. Translation gives CASSSSTGAYAEQYF.

This chain connects TRBV6-5 to TRBJ2-5; TRBD1 agrees at 10 bases. This CDR3 comprises 14 residues. The ends lost 8 bases at V and 5 bases at J; junction bases unmatched: 8. Germline values: CDR1 MNHEY, CDR2 SVGAGI. Here the CDR3 reads CASRRTGGGETQYF. The DNA of the CDR3 is TGTGCCAGCCGCCGGACAGGGGGAGGCGAGACCCAGTACTTC.

This chain connects TRBV5-5 to TRBJ2-7, with D possibly being TRBD2 (6 bases). The length of the CDR3 is 14 residues. The V gene's germline CDR1 is SGHKS and CDR2 YYEKEE (reference sequence). Trimming cost V 5 bases and J 1 base, with 13 bases left between them. The CDR3 loop is CASSLVGRSYEQYF. The CDR3 region has the DNA TGTGCCAGCAGTCTGGTTGGGAGGTCCTACGAGCAGTACTTC. Variable domain in full (rest from reference TRBV5-5 and TRBJ2-7): DAGVTQSPTHLIKTRGQQVTLRCSPISGHKSVSWYQQVLGQGPQFIFQYYEKEERGRGNFPDRFSARQFPNYSSELNVNALLLGDSALYLCASSLVGRSYEQYFGPGTRLTVT.

This clone has just a few counts. The V and J genes are TRBV7-6 and TRBJ1-1; maybe TRBD1 (5 bases). Germline loops: CDR1 SGHVS, CDR2 FNYEAQ. This CDR3 contains 14 residues. V gave up 7 bases and J gave up 0 bases, with 12 bases separating them. CDR3 region: CASTSTELNTEAFF. The DNA for the CDR3 is TGTGCCAGCACCTCGACAGAGTTGAACACTGAAGCTTTCTTT.

The chain is built from TRBV5-1 and TRBJ2-1, with TRBD2 identical over 14 bases. The CDR3 spans 19 residues. Germline CDR1 and CDR2: SGHRS and YFSETQ. With V trimmed by 1 base and J by 5 bases, 11 bases remained unmatched. The chain's CDR3 is CASSLRTSGGPGDHNEQFF. The CDR3 bases are TGCGCCAGCAGCTTGAGGACTAGCGGGGGGCCGGGGGATCACAATGAGCAGTTCTTC. Drawing the rest from reference TRBV5-1 and TRBJ2-1, the complete variable domain is KAGVTQTPRYLIKTRGQQVTLSCSPISGHRSVSWYQQTPGQGLQFLFEYFSETQRNKGNFPGRFSGRQFSNSRSEMNVSTLELGDSALYLCASSLRTSGGPGDHNEQFFGPGTRLTVL.

J is TRBJ1-1 and V is TRBV5-6; 8 nucleotides match TRBD1. The CDR3 contains 16 residues. Looked up from germline, CDR1 is SGHDT and CDR2 is YYEEEE. The trim removed 2 bases at V and 6 bases at J, leaving 12 bases unmatched. CDR3 region: CASSFPGQGKGPEAFF. The DNA of the CDR3 is TGTGCCAGCAGCTTCCCCGGACAGGGAAAGGGCCCTGAAGCTTTCTTT.

This clone was observed a single time. The rearrangement joins TRBV9 to TRBJ2-1; 13 bases are a match to TRBD2. The CDR3 runs 19 residues. Per the germline V gene, CDR1 is SGDLS and CDR2 is YYNGEE. V shed 0 bases, J shed 0 bases, and the junction held 6 bases outside the gene matches. The CDR3 nucleotides read TGTGCCAGCAGCGTAGATGTTGGGACTAGCGGGACCTCCTACAATGAGCAGTTCTTC. Translating gives CASSVDVGTSGTSYNEQFF.

This chain uses TRBV7-2 with TRBJ2-1; 12 bases map to TRBD2. CDR3 length: 14 amino acids. Germline V gives CDR1 SGHTA, CDR2 FQGNSA. V lost 5 bases to trimming and J lost 9 bases; unmatched junction nucleotides: 5. The CDR3 sequence: CASSVTSGGFEQFF. In DNA form, the CDR3 reads TGTGCCAGCAGCGTGACTAGCGGGGGCTTTGAGCAGTTCTTC.